These T cell receptor beta chains were read from a single sample in a study of T cell changes during pregnancy in multiple sclerosis. The repertoire was sequenced with immunoSEQ multiplex PCR; TCRdb's copy has only in-frame clones and lacks some. This sample yields tens of thousands of clones, of which 90% to 95% are seen a single time; around 0.75% belongs to the top ten. The sample here was peripheral blood, taken in the third trimester of pregnancy. The receptors were sampled from a female donor in good health, enrolled as a control in a pregnancy study. Both conserved end residues are part of each CDR3. The D gene is left open where the match is weak. Not every row has a clone size; where given, it reads once, few, many or a size class.

V gene,D gene,clone size,J gene,CDR3 DNA,CDR3 protein
TRBV19,.,.,TRBJ2-5,TGTGCCAGTAGTATAGGAGGAGAGACCCAGTACTTC,CASSIGGETQYF
TRBV27,.,.,TRBJ2-1,TGTGCCAGCTGCGCGGGCGGGAACAATGAGCAGTTCTTC,CASCAGGNNEQFF
TRBV11-2,.,once,TRBJ1-3,TGTGCCAGCAGCTTAGAAGCGGGGGCTTGGGACACCATATATTTT,CASSLEAGAWDTIYF
TRBV7-8,TRBD2,once,TRBJ2-5,TGTGCCAGCAGCTTAAAACGGTTAGGCGGGGGAAAAGAGACCCAGTACTTC,CASSLKRLGGGKETQYF
TRBV9,.,.,TRBJ1-1,TGTGCCAGCAAAACCGAGGGGGTATCGGACCACACTGAAGCTTTCTTT,CASKTEGVSDHTEAFF
TRBV19,TRBD1,.,TRBJ1-6,TGTGCCAGTAGTCGGAAAGGACAGGGGAATTCACCCCTCCACTTT,CASSRKGQGNSPLHF
TRBV19,.,once,TRBJ1-1,TGTGCCAGTACCCCCGCCCCTATGAACACTGAAGCTTTCTTT,CASTPAPMNTEAFF
TRBV28,.,.,TRBJ2-5,TGTGCCAGCAGTTTTGGGGATAACGGGGACCAAGAGACCCAGTACTTC,CASSFGDNGDQETQYF
TRBV7-9,.,.,TRBJ2-7,TGTGCCAGCAGCTCCTCCCCCGGGACACAAACTCCCTACGAGCAGTACTTC,CASSSSPGTQTPYEQYF
TRBV7-2,.,.,TRBJ1-6,TGTGCCAGCAGCACCTACAGGGATCGGTCCTATAATTCACCCCTCCACTTT,CASSTYRDRSYNSPLHF
TRBV7-9,.,.,TRBJ1-1,TGTGCCAGCAGCTTAGCACTTGGTCCTGAAGCTTTCTTT,CASSLALGPEAFF
TRBV4-3,TRBD1,.,TRBJ2-3,TGCGCCAGCAGCCAAGAAGATGGTAGCTTAGGGGACAGGGAGAGTGGAGATACGCAGTATTTT,CASSQEDGSLGDRESGDTQYF
TRBV11-2,.,.,TRBJ1-1,TGTGCCAGCAGTGCCACATCAGTGAACACTGAAGCTTTCTTT,CASSATSVNTEAFF
TRBV27,.,.,TRBJ2-7,TGTGCCAGCAGTTTAAAGGGTGACAGGACCTACGAGCAGTACTTC,CASSLKGDRTYEQYF
TRBV7-2,.,.,TRBJ2-5,TGTGCCAGCAGAGGACAGAACCAAGAGACCCAGTACTTC,CASRGQNQETQYF
TRBV18,.,.,TRBJ2-3,TGTGCCAGCTCACCAAACGGGTTGGGCACAGATACGCAGTATTTT,CASSPNGLGTDTQYF
TRBV30,.,.,TRBJ1-2,TGTGCCTGGAGTCGGGGAGGGGCCTATGGCTACACCTTC,CAWSRGGAYGYTF
TRBV9,TRBD2,.,TRBJ2-1,TGTGCCAGCAGCAGAAAGCGGGATATCGACAATGAGCAGTTCTTC,CASSRKRDIDNEQFF
TRBV15,TRBD1,few,TRBJ1-1,TGTGCCACCAGCACCGGGACAGGGGGCAGGAGGACTGAAGCTTTCTTT,CATSTGTGGRRTEAFF
TRBV14,TRBD1,.,TRBJ2-5,TGTGCCAGCAGCCAAGCCAACAGGGGAGAGACCCAGTACTTC,CASSQANRGETQYF
TRBV11-3,.,.,TRBJ2-3,TGTGCCAGCAGCTTGAATAACAGGGCAGATACGCAGTATTTT,CASSLNNRADTQYF
TRBV4-1,.,.,TRBJ1-2,TGCGCCAGCAGCCAAGATCGGGGGGCGGGGGGTGGCTACACCTTC,CASSQDRGAGGGYTF
TRBV13,.,.,TRBJ1-1,TGTGCCAGCCGGGGGAGGGGTCCAGCCACTGAAGCTTTCTTT,CASRGRGPATEAFF
TRBV7-2,TRBD2,.,TRBJ2-7,TGTGCCAGCAGCACGGGACTAGCGGGAAGGAGTCCTTACGAGCAGTACTTC,CASSTGLAGRSPYEQYF
TRBV18,TRBD1,.,TRBJ2-7,TGTGCCAGCTCACCGAGGACAGGGTCCTACGAGCAGTACTTC,CASSPRTGSYEQYF
TRBV28,TRBD2,.,TRBJ2-4,TGTGCCAGCAGCACCCGACTAGCGGGAGGTCTTAACATTCAGTACTTC,CASSTRLAGGLNIQYF
TRBV4-1,.,.,TRBJ2-7,TGCGCCAGCAGCCAAAACAGGGGGGGTGGGTACGAGCAGTACTTC,CASSQNRGGGYEQYF
TRBV5-1,TRBD1,.,TRBJ1-1,TGCGCCAGCAGGTTTACGACAGGGGCCAACACTGAAGCTTTCTTT,CASRFTTGANTEAFF
TRBV6-5,TRBD1,.,TRBJ1-2,TGTGCCAGCAGTTACGACAGGGGTGGCTACACCTTC,CASSYDRGGYTF
TRBV14,TRBD1,.,TRBJ1-3,TGTGCCAGCAGCCTCCGGACAGGCGAGGCGGGAAACACCATATATTTT,CASSLRTGEAGNTIYF
TRBV4-3,TRBD2,.,TRBJ2-2,TGCGCCAGCAGCCTAGGGACTAGCGGAATATACACCGGGGAGCTGTTTTTT,CASSLGTSGIYTGELFF
TRBV2,TRBD1,.,TRBJ2-7,TGTGCCAGCAGTGTCTGGCAGGGGGCAGGTGAGCAGTACTTC,CASSVWQGAGEQYF
TRBV30,.,.,TRBJ1-5,TGTGCCTGGAGCGGGTGGAATAGCAATCAGCCCCAGCATTTT,CAWSGWNSNQPQHF
TRBV11-2,TRBD1,.,TRBJ2-3,TGTGCCAGCAGCCCCTCGACAGGGGGAGATACGCAGTATTTT,CASSPSTGGDTQYF
TRBV14,TRBD1,.,TRBJ2-2,TGTGCCAGCAGCGACACGACAGGGGACACCGGGGAGCTGTTTTTT,CASSDTTGDTGELFF
TRBV19,TRBD2,.,TRBJ2-7,TGTGCCAGTAGTATGGGGGGGAGCTCCTACGAGCAGTACTTC,CASSMGGSSYEQYF
TRBV11-2,.,.,TRBJ1-2,TGTGCCAGCAGCTTATTGGGGCAGGGGCTTGTTGGCTACACCTTC,CASSLLGQGLVGYTF
TRBV6-1,.,.,TRBJ2-7,TGTGCCAGCATCGCGGGACTCGCCAGTTACGAGCAGTACTTC,CASIAGLASYEQYF
TRBV27,.,.,TRBJ1-4,TGTGCCAGCAGTGCGGGGACGGTGGTAGTGGAAAAACTGTTTTTT,CASSAGTVVVEKLFF
TRBV9,.,.,TRBJ2-7,TGTGCCAGCAGCGTGGGCAGAGACTACGAGCAGTACTTC,CASSVGRDYEQYF
TRBV6-1,.,.,TRBJ2-7,TGTGCCAGCACATTCCACATCGAGCAGTACTTC,CASTFHIEQYF
TRBV6-1,TRBD1,.,TRBJ1-6,TGTGCCAGCAGTGGGCGGGACAGATCTCTTAATTCACCCCTCCACTTT,CASSGRDRSLNSPLHF